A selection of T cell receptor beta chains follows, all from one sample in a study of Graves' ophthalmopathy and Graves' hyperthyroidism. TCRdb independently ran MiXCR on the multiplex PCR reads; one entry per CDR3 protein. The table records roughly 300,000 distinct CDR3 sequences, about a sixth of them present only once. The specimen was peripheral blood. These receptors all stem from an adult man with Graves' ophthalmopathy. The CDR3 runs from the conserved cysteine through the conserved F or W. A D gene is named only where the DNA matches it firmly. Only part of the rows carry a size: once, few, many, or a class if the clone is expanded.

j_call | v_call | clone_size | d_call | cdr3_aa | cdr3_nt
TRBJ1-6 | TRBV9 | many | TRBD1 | CASRESGTDNSPLHF | TGTGCCAGCAGGGAATCCGGGACAGATAATTCACCCCTCCACTTT
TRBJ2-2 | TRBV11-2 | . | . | CASSSTGSWANGELFF | TGTGCCAGCAGCTCGACCGGGTCCTGGGCCAACGGGGAGCTGTTTTTT
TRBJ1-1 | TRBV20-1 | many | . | CSATRPPNTEAFF | TGCAGTGCTACCCGACCTCCGAACACTGAAGCTTTCTTT
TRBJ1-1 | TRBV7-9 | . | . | CASHHLQGYTEAFF | TGTGCCAGCCACCACTTACAGGGATACACTGAAGCTTTCTTT
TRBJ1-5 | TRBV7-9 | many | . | CASSLGSGGNQPQHF | TGTGCCAGCAGCTTAGGTTCGGGGGGCAATCAGCCCCAGCATTTT
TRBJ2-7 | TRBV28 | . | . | CASRGGPSYEQYF | TGTGCCAGCAGAGGAGGGCCATCCTACGAGCAGTACTTC
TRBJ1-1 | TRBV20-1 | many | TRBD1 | CSARGGGGVTEAFF | TGCAGTGCTAGAGGAGGGGGCGGTGTCACTGAAGCTTTCTTT
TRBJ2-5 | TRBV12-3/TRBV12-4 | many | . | CASTWGPDRETQYF | TGTGCCAGCACCTGGGGACCGGACCGCGAGACCCAGTACTTC
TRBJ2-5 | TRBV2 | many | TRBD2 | CASSGPRLAGVETQYF | TGTGCCAGCAGTGGTCCTCGACTAGCGGGGGTAGAGACCCAGTACTTC
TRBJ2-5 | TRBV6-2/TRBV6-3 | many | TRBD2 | CASSYPTRLAGGPGETQYF | TGTGCCAGCAGTTACCCAACTAGACTAGCGGGGGGGCCCGGAGAGACCCAGTACTTC